The sample holds many counts of the clone carrying this T cell receptor beta chain. Antigen specificity is unknown. This sample was included in a study of T cells in Graves' hyperthyroidism and ophthalmopathy. On the study more broadly: Peripheral blood was acquired at first diagnosis, ahead of any therapy whatsoever.

CDR1 and CDR2 from the germline V gene are DFQATT and SNEGSKA (reference sequence). V lost 6 bases and J lost 6, with 15 bases in between. The CDR3 extends over 12 amino acids. Whole-study findings and limits: By a 13 V-J model, ophthalmopathy was set apart from stable hyperthyroidism.

The CDR3 regions of TCR beta were amplified from RNA transcripts. First-round RT-PCR with HTBI primers amplified the TCR CDR3 region. TCRdb re-derived calls from the multiplex PCR reads in MiXCR, one entry per CDR3 protein. The sample lists 750,000 to 900,000 distinct CDR3 sequences, roughly 37% occurring once. The sequencing sample was made of blood. The source is a man aged 18 to 30 with Graves' hyperthyroidism. The chain joins TRBV20-1 to TRBJ2-7; D is unresolved. As DNA, the CDR3 is TGCAGTGCGGATTCCCGGGCTGGCGAGCAGTACTTC. Encoded protein: CSADSRAGEQYF.